Listed below are T cell receptor beta chains from one sample, sequenced in a study of shared clonotypes between healthy human individuals. TCRdb's copy holds only in-frame clones and misses some; the assay was immunoSEQ multiplex PCR. Among roughly 2 million clones listed, 95% were seen once. The sequenced sample was naive CD4+ T cells sorted from blood. The receptors originated from a young man in good health. The CDR3 runs from the conserved cysteine through the conserved F or W. The order of the fields is CDR3 protein, CDR3 DNA, clone size, V gene, D gene, J gene. A D gene is named only where the DNA matches it firmly. Where a row states a size, it is once, few, many or the class of an expanded clone; other rows omit it.

CDR3: CATSRDGTGELFF
DNA: TGTGCCACCAGCAGAGATGGCACCGGGGAGCTGTTTTTT
size: NA
V: TRBV15
D: NA
J: TRBJ2-2

CDR3: CSADSYNEQFF
DNA: TGCAGTGCTGACAGTTACAATGAGCAGTTCTTC
size: few
V: TRBV20-1
D: NA
J: TRBJ2-1

CDR3: CASSLGLAGFSDTQYF
DNA: TGTGCCAGCAGCCTCGGACTAGCGGGCTTCTCAGATACGCAGTATTTT
size: once
V: TRBV2
D: TRBD2
J: TRBJ2-3

CDR3: CASSSQGVDYGYTF
DNA: TGTGCCAGCTCATCGCAGGGTGTCGACTATGGCTACACCTTC
size: NA
V: TRBV18
D: NA
J: TRBJ1-2

CDR3: CASSIGREVNTEAFF
DNA: TGTGCCAGCAGTATAGGACGAGAAGTGAACACTGAAGCTTTCTTT
size: NA
V: TRBV27
D: NA
J: TRBJ1-1

CDR3: CASSLRLAGRWETQYF
DNA: TGTGCCAGCAGCCTCCGACTAGCGGGACGGTGGGAGACCCAGTACTTC
size: NA
V: TRBV7-6
D: TRBD2
J: TRBJ2-5

CDR3: CASSSAGTSSYNEQFF
DNA: TGTGCCAGCAGCTCAGCGGGTACGAGCTCCTACAATGAGCAGTTCTTC
size: NA
V: TRBV13
D: NA
J: TRBJ2-1

CDR3: CASTVTGGGTEAFF
DNA: TGTGCCAGCACCGTCACAGGGGGAGGTACTGAAGCTTTCTTT
size: NA
V: TRBV5-6
D: TRBD1
J: TRBJ1-1

CDR3: CAIRGVNEQYF
DNA: TGTGCCATCCGGGGAGTAAACGAGCAGTACTTC
size: NA
V: TRBV10-3
D: NA
J: TRBJ2-7

CDR3: CASSPSTGFNQPQHF
DNA: TGCGCCAGCAGTCCCTCGACAGGGTTCAATCAGCCCCAGCATTTT
size: NA
V: TRBV10-2
D: TRBD1
J: TRBJ1-5

CDR3: CASSPGAILTGSYEQYF
DNA: TGTGCCAGCAGCCCTGGTGCAATTCTTACAGGCTCCTACGAGCAGTACTTC
size: NA
V: TRBV14
D: NA
J: TRBJ2-7

CDR3: CASSQDSGFGSGYTF
DNA: TGCGCCAGCAGCCAAGATTCCGGCTTCGGCTCGGGCTACACCTTC
size: NA
V: TRBV4-3
D: NA
J: TRBJ1-2

CDR3: CASSVASGTLKNEQFF
DNA: TGTGCCAGCAGCGTTGCTAGCGGGACTTTAAAAAATGAGCAGTTCTTC
size: NA
V: TRBV9
D: TRBD2
J: TRBJ2-1

CDR3: CASSSTTSGDTGELFF
DNA: TGCGCCAGCAGCTCGACAACTAGCGGAGACACCGGGGAGCTGTTTTTT
size: few
V: TRBV5-1
D: TRBD2
J: TRBJ2-2

CDR3: CASSLTSGPGNTIYF
DNA: TGTGCCAGCAGTTTAACATCGGGTCCTGGAAACACCATATATTTT
size: NA
V: TRBV27
D: NA
J: TRBJ1-3

CDR3: CSVSGQFQETQYF
DNA: TGCAGCGTTTCAGGACAGTTCCAAGAGACCCAGTACTTC
size: NA
V: TRBV29-1
D: NA
J: TRBJ2-5

CDR3: CASEDRGFNEQFF
DNA: TGTGCCAGCGAAGACAGGGGGTTCAATGAGCAGTTCTTC
size: NA
V: TRBV6-1
D: TRBD1
J: TRBJ2-1

CDR3: CASSTRTGVFGNEKLFF
DNA: TGTGCCAGTAGTACACGGACAGGGGTATTTGGTAATGAAAAACTGTTTTTT
size: NA
V: TRBV19
D: TRBD1
J: TRBJ1-4

CDR3: CASSNEGASNQPQHF
DNA: TGTGCCAGCAGCAATGAGGGGGCTAGCAATCAGCCCCAGCATTTT
size: few
V: TRBV6-5
D: TRBD1
J: TRBJ1-5

CDR3: CASSYGQGAALREEDTQYF
DNA: TGTGCCAGCAGTTATGGACAGGGGGCGGCTTTGCGGGAGGAAGATACGCAGTATTTT
size: NA
V: TRBV27
D: TRBD1
J: TRBJ2-3

CDR3: CASSPPAPPEAFF
DNA: TGTGCCAGCAGTCCCCCGGCACCACCTGAAGCTTTCTTT
size: NA
V: TRBV28
D: NA
J: TRBJ1-1

CDR3: CASSLGYTF
DNA: TGTGCCAGCTCTCTTGGCTACACCTTC
size: NA
V: TRBV6-4
D: NA
J: TRBJ1-2

CDR3: CASSNNRNTEAFF
DNA: TGCGCCAGCAGCAATAACAGGAACACTGAAGCTTTCTTT
size: NA
V: TRBV10-2
D: NA
J: TRBJ1-1

CDR3: CASSQMTSAHNEQFF
DNA: TGCGCCAGCAGCCAAATGACTAGCGCCCACAATGAGCAGTTCTTC
size: NA
V: TRBV4-1
D: TRBD2
J: TRBJ2-1

CDR3: CATPSITDTQYF
DNA: TGTGCCACCCCATCCATCACAGATACGCAGTATTTT
size: NA
V: TRBV2
D: NA
J: TRBJ2-3

CDR3: CASSPITGAPQYF
DNA: TGCGCCAGCAGCCCTATAACAGGGGCACCCCAGTACTTC
size: NA
V: TRBV4-1
D: TRBD1
J: TRBJ2-5

CDR3: CASSLGFGTGTDYGYTF
DNA: TGTGCCAGCAGCTTGGGTTTCGGGACAGGGACGGACTATGGCTACACCTTC
size: NA
V: TRBV5-4
D: TRBD1
J: TRBJ1-2

CDR3: CASSSTGPYSGNTIYF
DNA: TGTGCCAGCAGCTCGACAGGGCCCTACTCTGGAAACACCATATATTTT
size: NA
V: TRBV7-3
D: TRBD1
J: TRBJ1-3

CDR3: CASSVFQAGGYTF
DNA: TGTGCCAGCAGTGTCTTCCAAGCGGGTGGCTACACCTTC
size: once
V: TRBV2
D: NA
J: TRBJ1-2

CDR3: CASSLTALNTEAFF
DNA: TGTGCCAGCAGCTTGACGGCTTTGAACACTGAAGCTTTCTTT
size: NA
V: TRBV5-5
D: NA
J: TRBJ1-1

CDR3: CASSREGRKDNEKLFF
DNA: TGTGCCAGCAGTCGGGAGGGACGGAAAGATAATGAAAAACTGTTTTTT
size: NA
V: TRBV7-9
D: NA
J: TRBJ1-4

CDR3: CASSKDRVNTEAFF
DNA: TGTGCCAGCTCCAAGGACAGGGTGAACACTGAAGCTTTCTTT
size: once
V: TRBV7-9
D: TRBD1
J: TRBJ1-1

CDR3: CASSTGDRSAVQYF
DNA: TGTGCCAGTAGTACGGGAGACAGGTCGGCAGTGCAGTACTTC
size: NA
V: TRBV19
D: NA
J: TRBJ2-7

CDR3: CASTAQGYEQYF
DNA: TGTGCCAGCACTGCCCAGGGCTACGAGCAGTACTTC
size: NA
V: TRBV6-1
D: NA
J: TRBJ2-7

CDR3: CASSEAGWAEWFF
DNA: TGTGCCAGCAGTGAAGCCGGTTGGGCCGAGTGGTTCTTC
size: NA
V: TRBV6-1
D: NA
J: TRBJ2-1

CDR3: CASSLGGARDPDTQYF
DNA: TGTGCCAGCAGCTTAGGAGGTGCGAGGGACCCAGATACGCAGTATTTT
size: NA
V: TRBV11-3
D: NA
J: TRBJ2-3

CDR3: CASSDTSGRATDTQYF
DNA: TGCGCCAGCAGCGATACTAGCGGGAGGGCCACAGATACGCAGTATTTT
size: NA
V: TRBV5-1
D: TRBD2
J: TRBJ2-3

CDR3: CASSHPPGVKYNEQFF
DNA: TGCGCCAGCAGCCACCCTCCGGGAGTTAAGTACAATGAGCAGTTCTTC
size: NA
V: TRBV4-3
D: NA
J: TRBJ2-1

CDR3: CASSLAAIAGSTDTQYF
DNA: TGTGCCAGCAGCTTAGCCGCAATAGCGGGGAGCACAGATACGCAGTATTTT
size: once
V: TRBV7-2
D: TRBD2
J: TRBJ2-3

CDR3: CASSLPKDTQYF
DNA: TGTGCCAGCAGCTTGCCCAAAGATACGCAGTATTTT
size: once
V: TRBV5-4
D: NA
J: TRBJ2-3

CDR3: CAISDGATNEKLFF
DNA: TGTGCCATCAGTGACGGGGCAACTAATGAAAAACTGTTTTTT
size: NA
V: TRBV10-3
D: NA
J: TRBJ1-4

CDR3: CASSLAGPGELFF
DNA: TGTGCCAGCAGCTTAGCCGGACCCGGGGAGCTGTTTTTT
size: once
V: TRBV11-2
D: NA
J: TRBJ2-2

CDR3: CASSPTGQYYEQYF
DNA: TGTGCCAGCAGTCCCACGGGACAGTATTACGAGCAGTACTTC
size: once
V: TRBV28
D: TRBD1
J: TRBJ2-7

CDR3: CAWSFRRSSYEQYF
DNA: TGTGCCTGGAGTTTCCGACGGAGCTCCTACGAGCAGTACTTC
size: NA
V: TRBV30
D: NA
J: TRBJ2-7

CDR3: CASSGEGQGANTQYF
DNA: TGTGCCAGCAGTGGGGAGGGACAGGGGGCAAATACGCAGTATTTT
size: NA
V: TRBV2
D: TRBD1
J: TRBJ2-3

CDR3: CASRAAGGTGEAFF
DNA: TGTGCCAGCAGGGCGGCCGGGGGAACAGGTGAAGCTTTCTTT
size: NA
V: TRBV6-6
D: NA
J: TRBJ1-1

CDR3: CASKTTDTQYF
DNA: TGTGCCAGCAAAACCACAGATACGCAGTATTTT
size: NA
V: TRBV6-6
D: NA
J: TRBJ2-3

CDR3: CASSLTQGAKLTEAFF
DNA: TGTGCCAGCAGCTTAACACAGGGGGCGAAATTGACTGAAGCTTTCTTT
size: NA
V: TRBV7-6
D: TRBD1
J: TRBJ1-1

CDR3: CASSPGSYEQYF
DNA: TGTGCCAGCAGCCCGGGGAGCTACGAGCAGTACTTC
size: NA
V: TRBV7-9
D: NA
J: TRBJ2-7

CDR3: CASSAVRNEQFF
DNA: TGTGCCAGCAGCGCGGTGAGAAATGAGCAGTTCTTC
size: once
V: TRBV7-6
D: NA
J: TRBJ2-1

CDR3: CASSYGSMDRGYGYTF
DNA: TGTGCCAGCAGTTACGGGTCGATGGACAGGGGGTACGGCTACACCTTC
size: NA
V: TRBV6-6
D: TRBD1
J: TRBJ1-2

CDR3: CAWSTKRQVQETQYF
DNA: TGTGCCTGGAGTACCAAACGACAGGTGCAAGAGACCCAGTACTTC
size: NA
V: TRBV30
D: NA
J: TRBJ2-5

CDR3: CASSLSARTSSYEQYF
DNA: TGTGCCAGCAGCTTGTCGGCACGGACCAGCTCCTACGAGCAGTACTTC
size: NA
V: TRBV5-4
D: NA
J: TRBJ2-7

CDR3: CASSPNFGTDGRSPLHF
DNA: TGTGCCAGCAGCCCCAATTTCGGGACAGATGGGCGTTCACCCCTCCACTTT
size: NA
V: TRBV7-2
D: TRBD1
J: TRBJ1-6

CDR3: CASSPLTGGFYEQYF
DNA: TGTGCCAGCTCACCACTGACAGGGGGCTTCTACGAGCAGTACTTC
size: NA
V: TRBV18
D: TRBD1
J: TRBJ2-7

CDR3: CATSRPDRDRSSGANVLTF
DNA: TGTGCCACCAGCAGACCCGACAGGGATAGAAGCTCTGGGGCCAACGTCCTGACTTTC
size: NA
V: TRBV15
D: TRBD1
J: TRBJ2-6

CDR3: CASSQFQTGQGAEASPLHF
DNA: TGCGCCAGCAGCCAATTTCAAACGGGACAGGGGGCCGAAGCTTCACCCCTCCACTTT
size: NA
V: TRBV4-1
D: TRBD1
J: TRBJ1-6

CDR3: CASSTIPGPADYGYTF
DNA: TGTGCCAGCAGCACAATCCCGGGACCCGCTGACTATGGCTACACCTTC
size: NA
V: TRBV27
D: NA
J: TRBJ1-2

CDR3: CASSAQDIGYTF
DNA: TGTGCCAGCAGCGCCCAGGACATTGGCTACACCTTC
size: NA
V: TRBV11-2
D: NA
J: TRBJ1-2

CDR3: CASSFQGNTIYF
DNA: TGTGCCAGCAGCTTTCAGGGAAACACCATATATTTT
size: NA
V: TRBV11-2
D: NA
J: TRBJ1-3